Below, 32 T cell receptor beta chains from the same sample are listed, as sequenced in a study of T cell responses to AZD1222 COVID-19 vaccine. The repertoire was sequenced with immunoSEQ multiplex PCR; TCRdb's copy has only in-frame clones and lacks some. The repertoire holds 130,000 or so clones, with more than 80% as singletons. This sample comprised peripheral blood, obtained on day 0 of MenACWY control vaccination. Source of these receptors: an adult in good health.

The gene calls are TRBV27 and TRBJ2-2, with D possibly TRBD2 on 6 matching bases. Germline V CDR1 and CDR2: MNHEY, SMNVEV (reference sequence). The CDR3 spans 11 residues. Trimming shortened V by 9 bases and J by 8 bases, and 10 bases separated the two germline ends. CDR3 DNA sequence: TGTGCCAGTCATGGAGGGGGGGAGCTGTTTTTT. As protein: CASHGGGELFF.

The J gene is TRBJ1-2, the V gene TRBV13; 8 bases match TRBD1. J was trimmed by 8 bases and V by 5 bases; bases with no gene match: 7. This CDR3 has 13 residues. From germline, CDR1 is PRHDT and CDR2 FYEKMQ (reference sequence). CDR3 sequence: CASSPRQGNGYTF. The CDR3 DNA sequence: TGTGCCAGCAGCCCCCGACAGGGGAACGGCTACACCTTC. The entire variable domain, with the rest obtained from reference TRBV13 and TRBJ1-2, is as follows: AAGVIQSPRHLIKEKRETATLKCYPIPRHDTVYWYQQGPGQDPQFLISFYEKMQSDKGSIPDRFSAQQFSDYHSELNMSSLELGDSALYFCASSPRQGNGYTFGSGTRLTVV.

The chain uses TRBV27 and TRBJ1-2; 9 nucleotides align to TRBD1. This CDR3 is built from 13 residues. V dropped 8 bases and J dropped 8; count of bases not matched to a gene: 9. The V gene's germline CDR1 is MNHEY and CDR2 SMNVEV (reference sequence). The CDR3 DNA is TGTGCCAGCGGGACAGGGCCGGCGCGGGGCTACACCTTC. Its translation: CASGTGPARGYTF.

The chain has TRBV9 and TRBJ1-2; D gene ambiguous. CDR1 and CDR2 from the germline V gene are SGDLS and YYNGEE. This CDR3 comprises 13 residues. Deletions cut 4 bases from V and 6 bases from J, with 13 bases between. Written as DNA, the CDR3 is TGTGCCAGCAGCCCCGTCAGTCTGAATGGCTACACCTTC. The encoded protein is CASSPVSLNGYTF. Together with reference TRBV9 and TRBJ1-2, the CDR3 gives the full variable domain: DSGVTQTPKHLITATGQRVTLRCSPRSGDLSVYWYQQSLDQGLQFLIQYYNGEERAKGNILERFSAQQFPDLHSELNLSSLELGDSALYFCASSPVSLNGYTFGSGTRLTVV.

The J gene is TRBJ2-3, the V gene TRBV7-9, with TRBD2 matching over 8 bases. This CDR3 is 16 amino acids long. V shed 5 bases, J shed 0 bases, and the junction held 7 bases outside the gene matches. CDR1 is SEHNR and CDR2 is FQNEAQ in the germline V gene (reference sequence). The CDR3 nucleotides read TGTGCCAGCAGCACCCGGGGGGGCGTTAGCACAGATACGCAGTATTTT. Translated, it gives CASSTRGGVSTDTQYF.

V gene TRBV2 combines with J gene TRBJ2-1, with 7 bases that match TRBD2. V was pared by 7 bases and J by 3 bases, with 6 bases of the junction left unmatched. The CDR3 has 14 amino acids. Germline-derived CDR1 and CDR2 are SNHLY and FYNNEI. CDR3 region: CASTGRGIYNEQFF. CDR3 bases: TGTGCCAGCACAGGGCGGGGGATCTACAATGAGCAGTTCTTC.

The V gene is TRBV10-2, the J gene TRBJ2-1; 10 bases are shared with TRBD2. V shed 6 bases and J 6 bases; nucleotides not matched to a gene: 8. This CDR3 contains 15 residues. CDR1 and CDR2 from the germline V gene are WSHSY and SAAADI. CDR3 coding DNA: TGCGCCAGCAGATTCCCGGGACTAGCGAGCAATGAGCAGTTCTTC. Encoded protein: CASRFPGLASNEQFF.

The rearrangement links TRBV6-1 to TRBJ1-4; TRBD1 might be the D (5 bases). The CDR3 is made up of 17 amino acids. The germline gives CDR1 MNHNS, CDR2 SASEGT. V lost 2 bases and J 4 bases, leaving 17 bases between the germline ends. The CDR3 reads CASSERQPGRINEKLFF. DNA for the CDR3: TGTGCCAGCAGTGAACGACAACCGGGACGTATTAATGAAAAACTGTTTTTT.

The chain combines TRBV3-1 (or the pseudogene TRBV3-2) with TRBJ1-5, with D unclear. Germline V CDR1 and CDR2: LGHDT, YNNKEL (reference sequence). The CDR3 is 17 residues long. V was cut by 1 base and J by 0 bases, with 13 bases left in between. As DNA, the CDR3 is TGTGCCAGCAGCCAAGGACATCAGCCCCATAGCAATCAGCCCCAGCATTTT. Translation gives CASSQGHQPHSNQPQHF.

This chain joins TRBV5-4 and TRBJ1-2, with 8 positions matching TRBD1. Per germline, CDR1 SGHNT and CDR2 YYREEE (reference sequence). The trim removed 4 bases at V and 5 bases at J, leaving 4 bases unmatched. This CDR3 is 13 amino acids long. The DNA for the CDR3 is TGTGCCAGCAGCCTAGACAGGGGATATGGCTACACCTTC. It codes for CASSLDRGYGYTF.

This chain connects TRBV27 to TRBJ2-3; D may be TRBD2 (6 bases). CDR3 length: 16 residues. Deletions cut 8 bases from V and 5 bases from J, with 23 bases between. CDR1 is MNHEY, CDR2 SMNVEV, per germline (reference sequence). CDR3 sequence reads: CASSLELGGSQDTQYF. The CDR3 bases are TGTGCCAGCTCCTTGGAGCTGGGAGGTTCCCAAGATACGCAGTATTTT.

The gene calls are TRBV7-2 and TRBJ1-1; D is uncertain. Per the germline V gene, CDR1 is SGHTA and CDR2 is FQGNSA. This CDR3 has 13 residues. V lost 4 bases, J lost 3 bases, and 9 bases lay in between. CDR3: CASSSQLDTEAFF. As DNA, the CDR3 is TGTGCCAGCAGCTCCCAGCTTGACACTGAAGCTTTCTTT.

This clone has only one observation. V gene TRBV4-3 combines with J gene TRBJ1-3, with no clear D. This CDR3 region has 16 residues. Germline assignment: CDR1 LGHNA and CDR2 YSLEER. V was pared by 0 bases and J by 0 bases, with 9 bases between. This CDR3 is CASSQDLRPSGNTIYF. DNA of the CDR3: TGCGCCAGCAGCCAAGATCTCCGGCCCTCTGGAAACACCATATATTTT.

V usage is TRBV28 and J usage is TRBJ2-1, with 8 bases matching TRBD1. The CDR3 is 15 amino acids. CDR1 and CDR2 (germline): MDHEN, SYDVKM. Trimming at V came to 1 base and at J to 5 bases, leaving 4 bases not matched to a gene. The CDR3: CASSLSGGGHNEQFF. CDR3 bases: TGTGCCAGCAGTTTATCAGGGGGCGGGCACAATGAGCAGTTCTTC. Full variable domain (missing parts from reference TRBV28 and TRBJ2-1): DVKVTQSSRYLVKRTGEKVFLECVQDMDHENMFWYRQDPGLGLRLIYFSYDVKMKEKGDIPEGYSVSREKKERFSLILESASTNQTSMYLCASSLSGGGHNEQFFGPGTRLTVL.

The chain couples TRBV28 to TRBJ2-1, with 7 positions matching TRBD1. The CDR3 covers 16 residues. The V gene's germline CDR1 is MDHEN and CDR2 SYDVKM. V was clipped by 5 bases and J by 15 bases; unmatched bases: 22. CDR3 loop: CASSDPGQRGPGGPFF. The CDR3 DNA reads TGTGCCAGCAGTGACCCGGGACAGAGGGGCCCAGGAGGTCCGTTCTTC.

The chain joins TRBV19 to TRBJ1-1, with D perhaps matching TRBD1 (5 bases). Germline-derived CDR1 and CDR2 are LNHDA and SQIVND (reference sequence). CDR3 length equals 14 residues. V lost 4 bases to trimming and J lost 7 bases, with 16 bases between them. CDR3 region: CASSTSGKGGEAFF. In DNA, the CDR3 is TGTGCCAGTAGTACCTCAGGGAAGGGAGGTGAAGCTTTCTTT.

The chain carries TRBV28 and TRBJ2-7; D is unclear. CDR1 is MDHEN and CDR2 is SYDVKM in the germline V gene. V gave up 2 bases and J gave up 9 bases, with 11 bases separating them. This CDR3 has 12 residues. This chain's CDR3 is CASSLLGLGQYF. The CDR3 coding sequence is TGTGCCAGCAGTTTACTGGGGTTGGGGCAGTACTTC.

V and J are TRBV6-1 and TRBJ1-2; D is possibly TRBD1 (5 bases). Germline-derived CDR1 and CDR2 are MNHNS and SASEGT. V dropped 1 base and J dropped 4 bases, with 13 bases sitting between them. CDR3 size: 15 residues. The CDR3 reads CASSEEKGVSYGYTF. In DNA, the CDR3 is TGTGCCAGCAGTGAAGAAAAAGGGGTCAGCTATGGCTACACCTTC.

The CDR3 DNA sequence: TGTGCCAGCTCAGCAGGGGGACAGGGTGATATGGACTATGGCTACACCTTC. Encoded protein: CASSAGGQGDMDYGYTF. The genes are TRBV18 and TRBJ1-2, with TRBD1 matching over 9 bases. CDR1 is KGHSH and CDR2 is LQKENI in the germline V gene. This CDR3 has 17 residues. Trimming removed 5 bases from V and 3 bases from J; junction bases left unmatched: 13.

In DNA form, the CDR3 reads TGTGCCAGCAGCTTGCGGGGGGGAAACGCCTACAATGAGCAGTTCTTC. It yields the protein CASSLRGGNAYNEQFF. V usage is TRBV13 and J usage is TRBJ2-1, with 9 bases that match TRBD2. The CDR3 is 16 residues long. From germline, CDR1 is PRHDT and CDR2 FYEKMQ (reference sequence). V trimming: 3 bases; J trimming: 2 bases; junction bases outside the gene matches: 5.

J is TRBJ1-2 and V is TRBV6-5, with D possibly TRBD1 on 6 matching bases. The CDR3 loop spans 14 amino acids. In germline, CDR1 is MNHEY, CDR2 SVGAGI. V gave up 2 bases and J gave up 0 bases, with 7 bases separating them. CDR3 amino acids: CASSYDRTNYGYTF. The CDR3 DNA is TGTGCCAGCAGTTACGACAGGACTAACTATGGCTACACCTTC.

The CDR3 region is CASSVRPGQYNEQFF. As DNA, the CDR3 is TGTGCCAGCAGCGTCAGACCAGGACAGTACAATGAGCAGTTCTTC. The V and J genes are TRBV9 and TRBJ2-1; possibly TRBD1 for D (6 bases). The CDR3 is made up of 15 amino acids. CDR1 and CDR2 (germline): SGDLS, YYNGEE. V was clipped by 2 bases and J by 4 bases, with 13 bases between them. The variable domain in full, completed from reference TRBV9 and TRBJ2-1, reads DSGVTQTPKHLITATGQRVTLRCSPRSGDLSVYWYQQSLDQGLQFLIQYYNGEERAKGNILERFSAQQFPDLHSELNLSSLELGDSALYFCASSVRPGQYNEQFFGPGTRLTVL.

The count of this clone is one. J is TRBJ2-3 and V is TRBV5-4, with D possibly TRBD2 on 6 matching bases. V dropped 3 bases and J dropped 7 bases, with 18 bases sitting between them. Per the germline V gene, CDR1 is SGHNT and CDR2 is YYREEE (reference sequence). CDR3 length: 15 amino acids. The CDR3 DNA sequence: TGTGCCAGCAGCTCTGGAGGGACGGCGGGGAATACGCAGTATTTT. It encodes CASSSGGTAGNTQYF.

Here the CDR3 DNA reads TGTGCCAGCAGTACCGGGTATAAGGGCTACACCTTC. Protein: CASSTGYKGYTF. V gene TRBV6-2 or TRBV6-3 combines with J gene TRBJ1-2; D uncertain. This CDR3 has 12 residues. V dropped 5 bases and J dropped 8 bases, with 12 bases sitting between them. CDR1 MNHEY and CDR2 SVGEGT come from the germline V gene.

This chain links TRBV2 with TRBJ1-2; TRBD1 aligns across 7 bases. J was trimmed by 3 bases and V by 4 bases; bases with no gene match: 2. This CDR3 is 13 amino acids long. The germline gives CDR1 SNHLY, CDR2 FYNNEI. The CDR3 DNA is TGTGCCAGCAGTGGGGACAGCTACTATGGCTACACCTTC. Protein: CASSGDSYYGYTF.

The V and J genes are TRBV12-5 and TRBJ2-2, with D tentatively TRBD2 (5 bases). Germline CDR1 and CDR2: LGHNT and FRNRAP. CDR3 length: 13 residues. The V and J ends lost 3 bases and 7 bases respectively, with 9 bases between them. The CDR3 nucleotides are TGTGCTAGTGGTTTTGATCGGGGCGGGGAGCTGTTTTTT. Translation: CASGFDRGGELFF. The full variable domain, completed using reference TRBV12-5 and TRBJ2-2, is DARVTQTPRHKVTEMGQEVTMRCQPILGHNTVFWYRQTMMQGLELLAYFRNRAPLDDSGMPKDRFSAEMPDATLATLKIQPSEPRDSAVYFCASGFDRGGELFFGEGSRLTVL.

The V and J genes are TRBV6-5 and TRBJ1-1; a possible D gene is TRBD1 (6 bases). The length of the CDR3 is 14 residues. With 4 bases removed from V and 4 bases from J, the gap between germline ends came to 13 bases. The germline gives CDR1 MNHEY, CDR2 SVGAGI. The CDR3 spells CASSLDRPGTEAFF. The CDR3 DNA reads TGTGCCAGCAGTTTAGACAGGCCGGGCACTGAAGCTTTCTTT.

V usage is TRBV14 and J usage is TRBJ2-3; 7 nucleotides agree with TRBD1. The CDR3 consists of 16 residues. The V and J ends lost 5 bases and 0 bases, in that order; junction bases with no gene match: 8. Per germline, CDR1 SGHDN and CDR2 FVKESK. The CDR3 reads CASSYLQGISTDTQYF. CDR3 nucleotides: TGTGCCAGCAGCTACCTACAGGGGATTAGCACAGATACGCAGTATTTT.

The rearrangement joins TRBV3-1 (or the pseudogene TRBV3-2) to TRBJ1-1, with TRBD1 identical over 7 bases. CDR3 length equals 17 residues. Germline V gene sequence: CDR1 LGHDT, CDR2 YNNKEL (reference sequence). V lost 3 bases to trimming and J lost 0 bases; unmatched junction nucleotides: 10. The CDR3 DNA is TGTGCCAGCAGCCAGAGGCGGACAGGCGATTTGAACACTGAAGCTTTCTTT. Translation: CASSQRRTGDLNTEAFF.

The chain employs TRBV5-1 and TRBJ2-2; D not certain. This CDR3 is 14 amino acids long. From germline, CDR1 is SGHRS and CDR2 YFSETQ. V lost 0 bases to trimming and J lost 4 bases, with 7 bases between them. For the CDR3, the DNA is TGCGCCAGCAGCTTGGGCAGCACCACCGGGGAGCTGTTTTTT. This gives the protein CASSLGSTTGELFF.

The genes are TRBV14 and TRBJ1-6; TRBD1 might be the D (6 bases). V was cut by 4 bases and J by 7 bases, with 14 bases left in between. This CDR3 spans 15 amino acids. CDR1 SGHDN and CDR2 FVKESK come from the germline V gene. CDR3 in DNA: TGTGCCAGCAGCCCTCGGGACACCCCGAATTCACCCCTCCACTTT. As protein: CASSPRDTPNSPLHF.

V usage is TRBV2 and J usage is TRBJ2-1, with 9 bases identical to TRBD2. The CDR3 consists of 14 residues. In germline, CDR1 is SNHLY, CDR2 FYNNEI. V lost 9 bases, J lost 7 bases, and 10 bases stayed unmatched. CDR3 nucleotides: TGTGCCAGATACCCTGTTCTAGCGGGGAATGAGCAGTTCTTC. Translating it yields CARYPVLAGNEQFF. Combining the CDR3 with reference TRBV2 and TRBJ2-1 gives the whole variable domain EPEVTQTPSHQVTQMGQEVILRCVPISNHLYFYWYRQILGQKVEFLVSFYNNEISEKSEIFDDQFSVERPDGSNFTLKIRSTKLEDSAMYFCARYPVLAGNEQFFGPGTRLTVL.